Following are 26 T cell receptor beta chains from one sample sequenced in a study of cytomegalovirus exposure and HLA in healthy donors. This PCR relied on a set of 60 Vbeta primers and 13 Jbeta primers. Profiled with immunoSEQ multiplex PCR; TCRdb holds only in-frame clones, not every one. Among about 150,000 clones listed, over 75% were seen once. The specimen was PBMCs. Receptor source: a male donor in good health and CMV-seronegative.

This clone has just a few counts. This sequence joins TRBV30 and TRBJ1-4; 9 nucleotides match TRBD1. The J segment lost 4 bases and the V segment lost 5 bases, leaving 2 bases of the junction unmatched. The germline V gene encodes CDR1 GTSNPN and CDR2 SVGIG (reference sequence). The CDR3 has 13 residues. CDR3 protein: CAWGTGNNEKLFF. Here the CDR3 DNA reads TGTGCCTGGGGGACAGGGAATAATGAAAAACTGTTTTTT.

V and J are TRBV7-2 and TRBJ2-3; D might be TRBD2 (5 bases). Per the germline V gene, CDR1 is SGHTA and CDR2 is FQGNSA. This CDR3 has 16 residues. Deletions cut 3 bases from V and 0 bases from J, with 13 bases between. The CDR3 is CASSFQRGTSTDTQYF. CDR3 sequence (DNA): TGTGCCAGCAGCTTTCAACGGGGTACTAGCACAGATACGCAGTATTTT.

V usage is TRBV19 and J usage is TRBJ2-1, with TRBD2 as a possible D gene (5 bases). V lost 10 bases, J lost 16 bases, and 11 bases lay in between. Germline V gives CDR1 LNHDA, CDR2 SQIVND (reference sequence). The CDR3 contains 8 residues. The CDR3 sequence: CATSGGFF. The CDR3 DNA reads TGTGCCACAAGCGGAGGCTTCTTC.

The rearrangement joins TRBV27 to TRBJ2-7; TRBD1 matches 8 bases. Germline CDR1 MNHEY, CDR2 SMNVEV (reference sequence). Losses at the gene ends were 6 bases for V and 2 bases for J; bases not matched to a gene: 6. This CDR3 has 14 residues. The CDR3 region is CASRGTGQTYEQYF. CDR3 DNA sequence: TGTGCCAGCAGAGGGACAGGCCAAACCTACGAGCAGTACTTC.

This clone came up a few times. This chain joins TRBV19 and TRBJ1-3; tentative D call: TRBD1 (6 bases). The V gene's germline CDR1 is LNHDA and CDR2 SQIVND (reference sequence). This CDR3 spans 16 amino acids. Trimming took off 4 bases at V and 0 bases at J, with 13 bases between the two ends. The CDR3 region is CASSTAGTSSGNTIYF. CDR3 coding DNA: TGTGCCAGTAGTACGGCAGGGACAAGCTCTGGAAACACCATATATTTT.

The gene calls are TRBV7-3 and TRBJ2-5; D might be TRBD2 (6 bases). This CDR3 has 14 amino acids. Deletions cut 5 bases from V and 5 bases from J, with 15 bases between. The germline gives CDR1 SGHTA, CDR2 FQGTGA. The CDR3 bases are TGTGCCAGCAGCCACCGGGGGTCCACGGAGACCCAGTACTTC. Translation: CASSHRGSTETQYF.

This clone was seen just once. The chain carries TRBV29-1 and TRBJ1-2; 7 nucleotides agree with TRBD1. The germline gives CDR1 SQVTM, CDR2 ANQGSEA. V lost 3 bases to trimming and J lost 4 bases; unmatched junction nucleotides: 8. This CDR3 region has 14 residues. CDR3 loop: CSVEQTGVIYGYTF. The CDR3 region has the DNA TGCAGCGTTGAGCAAACAGGGGTCATCTATGGCTACACCTTC. Filled out from reference TRBV29-1 and TRBJ1-2, the complete variable domain reads SAVISQKPSRDICQRGTSLTIQCQVDSQVTMMFWYRQQPGQSLTLIATANQGSEATYESGFVIDKFPISRPNLTFSTLTVSNMSPEDSSIYLCSVEQTGVIYGYTFGSGTRLTVV.

The chain is built from TRBV19 and TRBJ2-3; no reliable D call. Germline CDR1 is LNHDA and CDR2 is SQIVND (reference sequence). V lost 1 base and J 2 bases, leaving 10 bases between the germline ends. The CDR3 is made up of 15 amino acids. CDR3 residues: CASSIGGILTDTQYF. In nucleotides, the CDR3 is TGTGCCAGTAGTATAGGCGGCATCCTCACAGATACGCAGTATTTT.

The chain links TRBV9 to TRBJ2-7; D ambiguous. V was shortened by 1 base and J by 0 bases, with 8 bases between the two germline ends. Germline lookup yields CDR1 SGDLS and CDR2 YYNGEE. This CDR3 spans 14 amino acids. CDR3 nucleotide sequence: TGTGCCAGCAGCGTATCAGACTCCTCCTACGAGCAGTACTTC. It encodes CASSVSDSSYEQYF.

The chain employs TRBV4-3 and TRBJ1-1; no clear D. CDR1 and CDR2 (germline): LGHNA, YSLEER. V dropped 0 bases and J dropped 0 bases, with 11 bases sitting between them. The CDR3 covers 16 residues. CDR3 residues: CASSQDLEGLNTEAFF. The CDR3 nucleotides read TGCGCCAGCAGCCAAGATCTTGAGGGCTTGAACACTGAAGCTTTCTTT.

The chain links TRBV6-5 to TRBJ2-2; 10 positions match TRBD1. Germline assignment: CDR1 MNHEY and CDR2 SVGAGI. V was clipped by 6 bases and J by 5 bases; unmatched bases: 6. The CDR3 totals 15 residues. The CDR3 DNA reads as TGTGCCAGCAGGACAGGGGGCTGGGGGACCGGGGAGCTGTTTTTT. Amino acids: CASRTGGWGTGELFF.

The chain uses TRBV4-2 and TRBJ1-1; D ambiguous. The V and J ends lost 0 bases and 5 bases respectively, with 13 bases between them. Germline assignment: CDR1 LGHNA and CDR2 YNFKEQ. The CDR3 consists of 15 residues. This CDR3 reads CASSQDVGVRTEAFF. The CDR3 region has the DNA TGTGCCAGCAGCCAAGATGTCGGGGTGCGGACTGAAGCTTTCTTT.

The chain carries TRBV7-9 and TRBJ1-2; the D gene is possibly TRBD1 (5 bases). This CDR3 has 18 residues. Trimming stripped 5 bases from V and 0 bases from J, with 22 bases between. CDR1 is SEHNR and CDR2 is FQNEAQ in the germline V gene (reference sequence). The CDR3 DNA reads as TGTGCCAGCAGCAGCCCCCCCCAAGACAGAGATACTAACTATGGCTACACCTTC. Its translation: CASSSPPQDRDTNYGYTF. The full variable domain, rest sourced from reference TRBV7-9 and TRBJ1-2, is DTGVSQNPRHKITKRGQNVTFRCDPISEHNRLYWYRQTLGQGPEFLTYFQNEAQLEKSRLLSDRFSAERPKGSFSTLEIQRTEQGDSAMYLCASSSPPQDRDTNYGYTFGSGTRLTVV.

This rearrangement joins TRBV5-4 to TRBJ1-2, with 11 bases that match TRBD1. The CDR3 extends over 15 amino acids. V trimming: 4 bases; J trimming: 8 bases; junction bases outside the gene matches: 10. Looked up from germline, CDR1 is SGHNT and CDR2 is YYREEE (reference sequence). The CDR3 here is CASSRTGQGEEGYTF. CDR3 in DNA: TGTGCCAGCAGCCGGACGGGACAGGGGGAGGAAGGCTACACCTTC.

The chain employs TRBV9 and TRBJ2-3, with 7 bases lining up with TRBD1. The CDR3 totals 16 residues. V shed 0 bases, J shed 0 bases, and the junction held 4 bases outside the gene matches. CDR1 and CDR2 (germline): SGDLS, YYNGEE. Written as DNA, the CDR3 is TGTGCCAGCAGCGTAGGGGACAGTTCTAGCACAGATACGCAGTATTTT. The encoded protein is CASSVGDSSSTDTQYF.

The rearrangement uses TRBV27 and TRBJ2-5, with 7 positions matching TRBD1. Germline trimming cut 6 bases from V and 1 base from J; bases unmatched to any gene: 11. Germline V CDR1 and CDR2: MNHEY, SMNVEV (reference sequence). This CDR3 region has 16 residues. The CDR3 DNA reads as TGTGCCAGCAGCCTGAGGGACAGCTATGGCCAAGAGACCCAGTACTTC. It is translated as CASSLRDSYGQETQYF.

V gene TRBV30 combines with J gene TRBJ2-1; perhaps TRBD2 as D (5 bases). The germline V gene encodes CDR1 GTSNPN and CDR2 SVGIG (reference sequence). V lost 4 bases and J 4 bases, leaving 14 bases between the germline ends. This CDR3 has 14 residues. The CDR3 protein is CAWKSEGDYNEQFF. As DNA, the CDR3 is TGTGCCTGGAAAAGTGAGGGCGATTACAATGAGCAGTTCTTC.

The chain employs TRBV7-2 and TRBJ2-1, with TRBD2 identical over 15 bases. The CDR3 sequence is 17 residues long. Germline V gene lookup returns CDR1 SGHTA and CDR2 FQGNSA. V trimming: 4 bases; J trimming: 6 bases; junction bases outside the gene matches: 7. CDR3 bases: TGTGCCAGCAGCTCGAAGGGACTAGCGGGAGGTATCAATGAGCAGTTCTTC. Residues: CASSSKGLAGGINEQFF.

The V gene is TRBV7-2, the J gene TRBJ1-1, with 7 bases lining up with TRBD1. Germline CDR1 is SGHTA and CDR2 is FQGNSA. Unmatched junction bases numbered 14, after V lost 4 bases and J lost 3 bases. The CDR3 runs to 17 residues. CDR3: CASSSRRGTVVDTEAFF. The CDR3, as DNA: TGTGCCAGCAGCTCGCGACGTGGGACAGTCGTAGACACTGAAGCTTTCTTT.

The genes are TRBV27 and TRBJ1-5; D possibly corresponds to TRBD1 (6 bases). Germline assignment: CDR1 MNHEY and CDR2 SMNVEV (reference sequence). Trimming cost V 6 bases and J 0 bases, with 18 bases left between them. CDR3 length: 17 residues. CDR3 bases: TGTGCCAGCAGCGTGACAGGATATACCCCTAGCAATCAGCCCCAGCATTTT. Translating gives CASSVTGYTPSNQPQHF.

On this clone itself: This CDR3 is also generated by other DNA sequences in the sample. J is TRBJ1-5 and V is TRBV10-3, with 8 bases that match TRBD1. V gave up 0 bases and J gave up 6 bases; unmatched junction bases: 1. The CDR3 totals 14 residues. The germline V gene encodes CDR1 ENHRY and CDR2 SYGVKD. CDR3 in amino acids: CAISESQGAQPQHF. CDR3 DNA: TGTGCCATCAGTGAGTCGCAGGGGGCTCAGCCCCAGCATTTT.

The chain links TRBV6-1 to TRBJ2-3; the D is unclear. CDR1 is MNHNS, CDR2 SASEGT, per germline. The CDR3 sequence is 13 residues long. V shed 6 bases and J shed 3 bases, with 10 bases lying between them. The CDR3 coding sequence is TGTGCCAGCAGGGTCGCGGCGACAGATACGCAGTATTTT. Translated, it gives CASRVAATDTQYF.

This chain connects TRBV11-2 to TRBJ2-7; a weak D match, TRBD2 (5 bases). Between the trimmed V and J ends, which lost 5 bases and 8 bases, there was a span of 13 bases. The CDR3 consists of 12 residues. Germline V lookup: CDR1 SGHAT, CDR2 FQNNGV. CDR3 DNA sequence: TGTGCCAGCAGCCTCCAATCGGGGAAGCAGTACTTC. Protein sequence: CASSLQSGKQYF.

This chain connects TRBV7-3 to TRBJ2-2; D perhaps matches TRBD2 (5 bases). The CDR3 spans 14 residues. Germline V gene data show CDR1 as SGHTA and CDR2 as FQGTGA. The V and J ends lost 0 bases and 7 bases respectively, with 9 bases between them. The CDR3 nucleotides are TGTGCCAGCAGCTTAACTAGAGACTACGGGGAGCTGTTTTTT. This encodes CASSLTRDYGELFF.

CDR3 in amino acids: CASRFRVETEAFF. DNA of the CDR3: TGTGCCAGTAGGTTCAGGGTGGAAACTGAAGCTTTCTTT. The rearrangement links TRBV19 to TRBJ1-1; TRBD1 might be the D (5 bases). Germline V gene data show CDR1 as LNHDA and CDR2 as SQIVND (reference sequence). The V end was cut by 6 bases, the J end by 5 bases, with 13 bases between. This CDR3 is 13 amino acids long.

V gene TRBV5-1 combines with J gene TRBJ1-1; possibly TRBD1 for D (5 bases). Germline CDR1 SGHRS, CDR2 YFSETQ. The CDR3 extends over 16 amino acids. Trimming removed 0 bases at V and 4 bases at J, with 16 bases between. The CDR3 bases are TGCGCCAGCAGCTTGGGAGGTAGCGGGGCCCCCACTGAAGCTTTCTTT. Protein: CASSLGGSGAPTEAFF.